The source of this T cell receptor beta chain is a study of neoadjuvant nivolumab and ipilimumab in lung cancer. The CDR3 totals 14 residues. The J segment lost 7 bases and the V segment lost 6 bases, leaving 11 bases of the junction unmatched. Germline V gives CDR1 MNHEY, CDR2 SVGAGI. TCRdb's copy holds only in-frame clones and misses some; the assay was immunoSEQ multiplex PCR. This sample has 5,500 to 9,000 clones, with roughly 88% found just once. This rearrangement joins TRBV6-5 to TRBJ2-7, with 8 bases aligning to TRBD1. Sequences were derived from tumor tissue, sampled after neoadjuvant nivolumab, alone or with ipilimumab, at or shortly before surgery. The origin of this receptor is an adult with non-small cell lung cancer. CDR3 loop: CASSAPGGYGEQYF. CDR3 bases: TGTGCCAGCAGCGCGCCAGGGGGCTATGGGGAGCAGTACTTC.